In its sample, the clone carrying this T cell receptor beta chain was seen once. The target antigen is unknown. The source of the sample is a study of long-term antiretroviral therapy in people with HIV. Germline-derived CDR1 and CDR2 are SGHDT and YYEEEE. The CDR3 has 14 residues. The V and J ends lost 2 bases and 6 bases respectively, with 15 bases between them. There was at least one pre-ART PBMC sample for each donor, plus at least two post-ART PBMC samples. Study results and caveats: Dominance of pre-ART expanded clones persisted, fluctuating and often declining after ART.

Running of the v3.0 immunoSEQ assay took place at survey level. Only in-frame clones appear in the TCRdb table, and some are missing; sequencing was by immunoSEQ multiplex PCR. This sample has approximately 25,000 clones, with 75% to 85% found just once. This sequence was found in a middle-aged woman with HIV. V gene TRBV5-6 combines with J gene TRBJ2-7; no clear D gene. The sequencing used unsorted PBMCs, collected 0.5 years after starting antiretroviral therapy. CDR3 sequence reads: CASSFNLGSGEQYF. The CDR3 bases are TGTGCCAGCAGCTTTAATCTGGGGTCAGGCGAGCAGTACTTC.